Each of the 13 T cell receptor beta chains below was sequenced from the same sample in a study of blood T cell repertoires in COVID-19. This table comes from immunoSEQ multiplex PCR, and its TCRdb copy is limited to in-frame clones, with some not included. The sample contains about 230,000 clones, 70% to 90% of which appear only once. The sample comprised peripheral blood. These TCRs come from a man between 35 and 55 years old with acute or convalescent COVID-19.

This clone showed up just once. The rearrangement uses TRBV19 and TRBJ1-2; unclear D gene. This CDR3 is 15 amino acids long. Trimming removed 4 bases from V and 5 bases from J, with 17 bases in between. The germline V gene has CDR1 LNHDA and CDR2 SQIVND (reference sequence). DNA of the CDR3: TGTGCCAGTAGTACCCCGGGATCGAGGAGATATGGCTACACCTTC. It yields the protein CASSTPGSRRYGYTF.

The chain combines TRBV5-1 with TRBJ2-5; TRBD2 matches at 8 bases. The CDR3 spans 14 residues. Per germline, CDR1 SGHRS and CDR2 YFSETQ. V lost 4 bases, J lost 4 bases, and 6 bases stayed unmatched. DNA of the CDR3: TGCGCCAGCAGCCCGGGGGGGCCTGGAGAGACCCAGTACTTC. Protein product: CASSPGGPGETQYF.

The rearrangement links TRBV2 to TRBJ1-1, with no clear D. The germline V gene has CDR1 SNHLY and CDR2 FYNNEI. Trimming removed 6 bases at V and 1 base at J, with 12 bases between. The CDR3 is made up of 14 amino acids. The CDR3 sequence: CASSPTGRNTEAFF. CDR3 nucleotide sequence: TGTGCCAGCAGCCCCACCGGTAGGAACACTGAAGCTTTCTTT.

The chain couples TRBV9 to TRBJ1-6; 7 nucleotides line up with TRBD1. CDR3 length: 15 residues. The V segment lost 4 bases and the J segment 5 bases; nucleotides outside the gene matches: 6. The germline V gene has CDR1 SGDLS and CDR2 YYNGEE. The CDR3 DNA follows: TGTGCCAGCAGCCCCCGGGACAGTGATAATTCACCCCTCCACTTT. Its translation: CASSPRDSDNSPLHF.

This chain uses TRBV6-2 or TRBV6-3 with TRBJ2-1, with 8 bases that match TRBD2. The CDR3 totals 14 residues. CDR1 and CDR2 from the germline V gene are MNHEY and SVGEGT. V shed 0 bases and J 12 bases; nucleotides not matched to a gene: 7. The CDR3 nucleotides read TGTGCCAGCAGTTACTCCCGGGGGGGAGGGACGCAGTTCTTC. This codes for CASSYSRGGGTQFF.

In its sample, this clone was seen a few times. This sequence joins TRBV5-6 and TRBJ1-1, with a possible D match to TRBD1 (6 bases). V gave up 2 bases and J gave up 5 bases, with 16 bases separating them. Germline loops: CDR1 SGHDT, CDR2 YYEEEE. This CDR3 comprises 15 residues. CDR3 DNA sequence: TGTGCCAGCAGCTTCTCCTTTACAGGGCGGACTGAAGCTTTCTTT. Translated: CASSFSFTGRTEAFF.

The V and J genes are TRBV19 and TRBJ2-3, with 8 bases aligning to TRBD1. The CDR3 length is 17 residues. Germline V gene data show CDR1 as LNHDA and CDR2 as SQIVND (reference sequence). The ends lost 6 bases at V and 3 bases at J; junction bases unmatched: 14. For the CDR3, the DNA is TGTGCCAGTAGCTCCCGAAAACAGGGGGTGGGTACAGATACGCAGTATTTT. This translates into CASSSRKQGVGTDTQYF.

This sequence joins TRBV7-9 and TRBJ1-2; 10 bases line up with TRBD1. Trimming cost V 3 bases and J 8 bases; bases outside gene matches: 6. There are 14 residues in the CDR3. Germline V gene data show CDR1 as SEHNR and CDR2 as FQNEAQ (reference sequence). The CDR3, as DNA: TGTGCCAGCAGCTTGGGACAGGGGCATCTAGGCTACACCTTC. Translating gives CASSLGQGHLGYTF.

The chain uses TRBV6-6 and TRBJ1-5; D ambiguous. The CDR3 runs 15 residues. V lost 0 bases and J lost 0, with 6 bases in between. Per the germline V gene, CDR1 is MNHNY and CDR2 is SVGAGI (reference sequence). The CDR3 is CASSYSPLSNQPQHF. The CDR3 region has the DNA TGTGCCAGCAGTTACTCACCACTTAGCAATCAGCCCCAGCATTTT.

J is TRBJ2-5 and V is TRBV29-1; 8 bases fit TRBD1. The CDR3 extends over 12 amino acids. The V gene's germline CDR1 is SQVTM and CDR2 ANQGSEA. With 7 bases clipped from V and 5 bases from J, the junction kept 6 bases outside the gene matches. DNA for the CDR3: TGCAGCGGCAACAGGGGGTCGGAGACCCAGTACTTC. Protein: CSGNRGSETQYF.

This clone was seen a single time. J is TRBJ1-1 and V is TRBV19; D is possibly TRBD1 (6 bases). Per germline, CDR1 LNHDA and CDR2 SQIVND (reference sequence). The CDR3 runs 14 residues. Trimming stripped 7 bases from V and 2 bases from J, with 14 bases between. This CDR3 is CASMRGGLNTEAFF. The CDR3 coding sequence is TGTGCCAGTATGAGGGGGGGCCTTAACACTGAAGCTTTCTTT.

This chain links TRBV7-9 with TRBJ1-6; TRBD1 is a possible D gene (5 bases). Germline lookup yields CDR1 SEHNR and CDR2 FQNEAQ (reference sequence). The V gene lost 1 base and the J gene lost 17 bases, with 12 bases spanning the gap. The CDR3 is made up of 12 amino acids. The CDR3 sequence: CASSLDAGYFHF. The CDR3 DNA reads TGTGCCAGCAGCTTAGACGCAGGGTATTTCCACTTT.

V usage is TRBV7-7 and J usage is TRBJ2-3; 10 bases match TRBD2. CDR1 and CDR2 (germline): SSHAT, FNYEAQ (reference sequence). With 4 bases clipped from V and 4 bases from J, the junction kept 5 bases outside the gene matches. The CDR3 has 15 amino acids. The CDR3 DNA reads as TGTGCCAGCAGCTCTAGCGGGGGTGATTCAGATACGCAGTATTTT. It is translated as CASSSSGGDSDTQYF. The full variable domain, completed using reference TRBV7-7 and TRBJ2-3, is GAGVSQSPRYKVTKRGQDVTLRCDPISSHATLYWYQQALGQGPEFLTYFNYEAQPDKSGLPSDRFSAERPEGSISTLTIQRTEQRDSAMYRCASSSSGGDSDTQYFGPGTRLTVL.